The 20 T cell receptor beta chains reported below all come from one sample, sequenced in a study of cytomegalovirus exposure and HLA in healthy donors. Primers included in the PCR were 60 Vbeta and 13 Jbeta primers. Profiling relied on immunoSEQ multiplex PCR, and the TCRdb table lists in-frame clones only, not all of them. The table has tens of thousands of clones, around 78% seen once. The sample consisted of PBMCs. The receptors shown here come from a man aged 50-60 years in good health and CMV-seronegative.

The J gene is TRBJ2-3, the V gene TRBV5-1; 7 bases map to TRBD1. CDR3 length: 16 residues. Germline CDR1 and CDR2: SGHRS and YFSETQ. V lost 3 bases, J lost 0 bases, and 7 bases stayed unmatched. The CDR3 reads CASSSRRDSSTDTQYF. As DNA, the CDR3 is TGCGCCAGCAGCTCACGAAGGGACAGCAGCACAGATACGCAGTATTTT.

The rearrangement uses TRBV10-3 and TRBJ2-1; 10 nucleotides match TRBD2. In germline, CDR1 is ENHRY, CDR2 SYGVKD. J gave up 8 bases and V 11 bases, and 9 bases lay outside the gene matches. The CDR3 runs to 13 residues. CDR3 DNA sequence: TGTGCCTCCCGAATAGCGGGGGGCGATGAGCAGTTCTTC. As protein: CASRIAGGDEQFF.

V gene TRBV5-6 combines with J gene TRBJ2-4; 7 bases are shared with TRBD1. This CDR3 comprises 16 residues. Germline CDR1 reads SGHDT; CDR2 reads YYEEEE. The V gene end was trimmed by 0 bases and the J gene end by 0 bases; junction bases not matched to a gene: 3. The CDR3 DNA reads TGTGCCAGCAGCTTGGGGGGACAGATAGCCAAAAACATTCAGTACTTC. Translated: CASSLGGQIAKNIQYF.

The CDR3 spells CASSIESNEKLFF. The CDR3 region has the DNA TGTGCCAGCAGTATAGAGTCTAATGAAAAACTGTTTTTT. The chain is built from TRBV2 and TRBJ1-4; no reliable D call. V lost 5 bases, J lost 3 bases, and 7 bases lay in between. CDR1 is SNHLY, CDR2 FYNNEI, per germline. The length of the CDR3 is 13 residues.

The chain links TRBV10-3 to TRBJ2-7, with 14 bases that match TRBD2. The germline CDR1 and CDR2 sequences are ENHRY and SYGVKD. The junction had 4 bases not matched to a gene; V was cut back by 6 bases and J by 3 bases. The length of the CDR3 is 15 residues. The CDR3 nucleotides are TGTGCCATCAGCCTGGGACTAGCGGGAGTCTACGAGCAGTACTTC. Its protein is CAISLGLAGVYEQYF.

V usage is TRBV5-4 and J usage is TRBJ1-2, with a possible D match to TRBD1 (6 bases). Germline V gives CDR1 SGHNT, CDR2 YYREEE (reference sequence). This CDR3 region has 13 residues. Trimming took off 2 bases at V and 8 bases at J, with 13 bases between the two ends. Written as DNA, the CDR3 is TGTGCCAGCAGCTTAGTTCAGGGGCTGGGCTACACCTTC. Translating gives CASSLVQGLGYTF.

The V gene is TRBV7-2, the J gene TRBJ1-2; 11 bases agree with TRBD1. From germline, CDR1 is SGHTA and CDR2 FQGNSA. The CDR3 runs to 15 residues. With 4 bases clipped from V and 7 bases from J, the junction kept 8 bases outside the gene matches. The CDR3 reads CASSSRDRGAAGYTF. The DNA of the CDR3 is TGTGCCAGCAGCTCACGGGACAGGGGGGCTGCTGGCTACACCTTC. The full variable domain, with the rest looked up from reference TRBV7-2 and TRBJ1-2, is GAGVSQSPSNKVTEKGKDVELRCDPISGHTALYWYRQSLGQGLEFLIYFQGNSAPDKSGLPSDRFSAERTGGSVSTLTIQRTQQEDSAVYLCASSSRDRGAAGYTFGSGTRLTVV.

CDR3: CASSLFNRGTDTQYF. CDR3 sequence (DNA): TGTGCCAGCAGCTTGTTCAACCGCGGCACAGATACGCAGTATTTT. V usage is TRBV5-6 and J usage is TRBJ2-3; unclear D gene. From germline, CDR1 is SGHDT and CDR2 YYEEEE. There are 15 residues in the CDR3. The V gene lost 1 base and the J gene lost 1 base, with 10 bases spanning the gap.

The chain combines TRBV29-1 with TRBJ2-7, with 13 bases identical to TRBD2. Germline lookup yields CDR1 SQVTM and CDR2 ANQGSEA. Germline trimming cut 5 bases from V and 0 bases from J; bases unmatched to any gene: 4. The CDR3 length is 15 residues. The chain's CDR3 is CSVNGLAGVSYEQYF. The CDR3 nucleotides are TGCAGCGTTAATGGACTAGCGGGGGTCTCCTACGAGCAGTACTTC.

The V call is TRBV6-1, the J call TRBJ2-1; TRBD1 matches 10 bases. Per germline, CDR1 MNHNS and CDR2 SASEGT. J was trimmed by 1 base and V by 4 bases; bases with no gene match: 13. This CDR3 comprises 19 residues. The CDR3 loop is CASSGILGVGQGSYNEQFF. The CDR3 DNA sequence: TGTGCCAGCAGTGGAATTTTGGGGGTGGGACAGGGGTCCTACAATGAGCAGTTCTTC.

The V and J genes are TRBV2 and TRBJ1-2; TRBD1 matches at 7 bases. Germline V gene sequence: CDR1 SNHLY, CDR2 FYNNEI. The CDR3 extends over 13 amino acids. V shed 10 bases and J 7 bases; nucleotides not matched to a gene: 12. CDR3 DNA: TGTGCCACTCCGGGACAGAGGACTGGTGGCTACACCTTC. This encodes CATPGQRTGGYTF. The full variable domain, with the rest looked up from reference TRBV2 and TRBJ1-2, is EPEVTQTPSHQVTQMGQEVILRCVPISNHLYFYWYRQILGQKVEFLVSFYNNEISEKSEIFDDQFSVERPDGSNFTLKIRSTKLEDSAMYFCATPGQRTGGYTFGSGTRLTVV.

The V gene is TRBV12-5, the J gene TRBJ2-3, with TRBD1 identical over 12 bases. Germline V CDR1 and CDR2: LGHNT, FRNRAP. V was clipped by 4 bases and J by 3 bases; unmatched bases: 2. The CDR3 sequence is 15 residues long. This chain's CDR3 is CASGWDRGRTDTQYF. The CDR3 nucleotides read TGTGCTAGTGGTTGGGACAGGGGGCGAACAGATACGCAGTATTTT.

This chain uses TRBV5-1 with TRBJ1-2; D unresolved. The germline gives CDR1 SGHRS, CDR2 YFSETQ. The ends were cut back, 0 bases at V and 3 bases at J, with 9 bases in the middle. The CDR3 runs 14 residues. As DNA, the CDR3 is TGCGCCAGCAGCTTGGGCCCGGGAGACTATGGCTACACCTTC. This encodes CASSLGPGDYGYTF.

The chain has TRBV6-1 and TRBJ1-5; 7 nucleotides match TRBD1. J was trimmed by 5 bases and V by 6 bases; bases with no gene match: 4. CDR3 size: 13 residues. Germline V CDR1 and CDR2: MNHNS, SASEGT. The CDR3 region has the DNA TGTGCCAGCAGCCGGGACAGATATCAGCCCCAGCATTTT. Translating it yields CASSRDRYQPQHF.

The CDR3 reads CASTLGAGRKTGELFF. Written as DNA, the CDR3 is TGTGCCAGTACCTTAGGGGCCGGGAGGAAGACCGGGGAGCTGTTTTTT. The chain is built from TRBV19 and TRBJ2-2; TRBD2 matches 7 bases. The CDR3 covers 16 residues. V was pared by 7 bases and J by 5 bases, with 13 bases of the junction left unmatched. Per germline, CDR1 LNHDA and CDR2 SQIVND (reference sequence).

As to this clone: Other nucleotide sequences from this sample produce the same CDR3. The genes are TRBV27 and TRBJ2-7; a possible D gene is TRBD2 (6 bases). V was cut by 2 bases and J by 0 bases, with 8 bases left in between. Per germline, CDR1 MNHEY and CDR2 SMNVEV (reference sequence). CDR3 length: 14 amino acids. This CDR3 reads CASSLVGGSYEQYF. DNA for the CDR3: TGTGCCAGCAGTTTAGTGGGGGGCTCCTACGAGCAGTACTTC.

V and J are TRBV18 and TRBJ1-4, with D possibly matching TRBD1 (5 bases). The CDR3 totals 14 residues. The germline CDR1 and CDR2 sequences are KGHSH and LQKENI. The germline V and J ends were trimmed by 4 bases and 3 bases, with 9 bases remaining between them. The CDR3 DNA reads TGTGCCAGCTCACTTTGGGACTCTAATGAAAAACTGTTTTTT. Translation gives CASSLWDSNEKLFF.

The chain uses TRBV2 and TRBJ2-3; the match to TRBD2 covers 11 bases. Per the germline V gene, CDR1 is SNHLY and CDR2 is FYNNEI. The CDR3 is 13 amino acids. V shed 6 bases, J shed 10 bases, and the junction held 6 bases outside the gene matches. The CDR3 reads CASRGNSGGAQYF. CDR3 bases: TGTGCCAGCAGGGGAAATAGCGGGGGGGCGCAGTATTTT.

This clone was seen only once. V usage is TRBV19 and J usage is TRBJ1-5; tentatively, D is TRBD1 (5 bases). The CDR3 loop spans 16 amino acids. Per germline, CDR1 LNHDA and CDR2 SQIVND (reference sequence). V was cut by 1 base and J by 6 bases, with 16 bases left in between. DNA of the CDR3: TGTGCCAGTAGTATAGCTCCCACGGGGGTTGGTCAGCCCCAGCATTTT. Its protein is CASSIAPTGVGQPQHF.

The rearrangement links TRBV9 to TRBJ2-3; 11 bases are shared with TRBD1. The V gene end was trimmed by 0 bases and the J gene end by 3 bases; junction bases not matched to a gene: 12. Germline V gene lookup returns CDR1 SGDLS and CDR2 YYNGEE. This CDR3 spans 19 amino acids. Here the CDR3 reads CASSVVGLSGQGGTDTQYF. CDR3 nucleotide sequence: TGTGCCAGCAGCGTAGTGGGATTATCGGGACAGGGGGGTACAGATACGCAGTATTTT.